The 5 T cell receptor beta chains presented below share a single source sample, sequenced in a study of T cells after yellow fever vaccination. TCRdb called the 5' RACE reads again in MiXCR, with one record for every CDR3 protein. The sample lists around 60,000 distinct CDR3 sequences; about 5.6% were seen once. Sequenced material: PBMCs, either bulk or a sorted T-cell subset (CD4+, CD8+, memory, or dextramer-sorted; not recorded which), taken on the day of the yellow fever booster vaccination. The receptors shown here come from a man aged 18 to 29 who received the YFV17D yellow fever vaccine.

This clonotype was detected a few times. This chain connects TRBV6-2 or TRBV6-3 to TRBJ2-7; no clear D. Trimming left V 7 bases short and J 0 bases short, with 4 bases between. Germline CDR1 and CDR2: MNHEY and SVGEGT. This CDR3 contains 11 residues. The CDR3 region is CASTDSYEQYF. The CDR3 nucleotides read TGTGCCAGCACCGACTCCTACGAGCAGTACTTC.

The gene calls are TRBV12-3 or TRBV12-4 and TRBJ1-5; TRBD1 matches at 10 bases. V lost 6 bases to trimming and J lost 5 bases; unmatched junction nucleotides: 10. The CDR3 sequence is 16 residues long. In DNA, the CDR3 is TGTGCCAGCAGCCACCCGGACAGGGGGGTTGATCAGCCCCAGCATTTT. Residues: CASSHPDRGVDQPQHF.

The table lists this clonotype with a few counts. The rearrangement uses TRBV2 and TRBJ1-4, with D maybe TRBD1 (5 bases). Trimming removed 6 bases from V and 7 bases from J, with 24 bases in between. This CDR3 contains 17 residues. Germline CDR1 is SNHLY and CDR2 is FYNNEI. DNA for the CDR3: TGTGCCAGCAGCGAAAAGGGAGTGTGGGGGGGAGGTGAAAAACTGTTTTTT. Encoded protein: CASSEKGVWGGGEKLFF.

This clonotype was recorded at least ten times. This chain links TRBV10-3 with TRBJ1-2, with a possible D match to TRBD1 (6 bases). This CDR3 is built from 15 residues. With 1 base removed from V and 5 bases from J, the gap between germline ends came to 14 bases. Germline V gene sequence: CDR1 ENHRY, CDR2 SYGVKD. CDR3 sequence reads: CAISEWETGGYGYTF. CDR3 DNA: TGTGCCATCAGTGAGTGGGAGACAGGAGGATATGGCTACACCTTC.

The rearrangement uses TRBV5-1 and TRBJ2-7; D is unresolved. This CDR3 spans 15 amino acids. The germline gives CDR1 SGHRS, CDR2 YFSETQ. Trimming left V 0 bases short and J 2 bases short, with 12 bases between. The DNA for the CDR3 is TGCGCCAGCAGCTTGGGGTTGGGGTTGACCTACGAGCAGTACTTC. Residues: CASSLGLGLTYEQYF.